This T cell receptor beta chain was recovered during a study of blood T cell repertoires in COVID-19. Study in general: The United States, Italy and Spain provided the acute and convalescent COVID-19 samples.

The repertoire was sequenced with immunoSEQ multiplex PCR; TCRdb's copy has only in-frame clones and lacks some. This sample has 450,000 to 500,000 clones; roughly 88% occur once, and the top ten carry 3.2%. The clonotype originates from a human donor in a cohort sampled during active COVID-19. The sample was peripheral blood.

The CDR3 region has the DNA TGTGCCAGCAGCTTAATCGACAGCACTGAAGCTTTCTTT. It codes for CASSLIDSTEAFF. V and J are TRBV11-1 and TRBJ1-1, with D possibly matching TRBD1 (5 bases). The CDR3 runs to 13 residues. The V end was cut by 2 bases, the J end by 4 bases, with 8 bases between. Per germline, CDR1 SGHAT and CDR2 FQDESV (reference sequence).